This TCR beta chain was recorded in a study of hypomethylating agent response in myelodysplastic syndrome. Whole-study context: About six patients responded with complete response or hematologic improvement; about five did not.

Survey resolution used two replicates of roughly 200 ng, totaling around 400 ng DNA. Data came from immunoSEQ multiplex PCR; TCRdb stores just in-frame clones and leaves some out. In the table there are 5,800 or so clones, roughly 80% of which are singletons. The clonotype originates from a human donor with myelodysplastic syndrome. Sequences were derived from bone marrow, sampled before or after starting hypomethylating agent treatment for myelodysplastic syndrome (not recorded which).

The CDR3 region has the DNA TGCAGCGTCCCCTCTCCCAGTCAACGGGGAAACACTGAAGCTTTCTTT. This translates into CSVPSPSQRGNTEAFF. This chain links TRBV29-1 with TRBJ1-1; D gene ambiguous. V lost 6 bases, J lost 2 bases, and 22 bases lay in between. CDR3 size: 16 residues. Germline lookup yields CDR1 SQVTM and CDR2 ANQGSEA.